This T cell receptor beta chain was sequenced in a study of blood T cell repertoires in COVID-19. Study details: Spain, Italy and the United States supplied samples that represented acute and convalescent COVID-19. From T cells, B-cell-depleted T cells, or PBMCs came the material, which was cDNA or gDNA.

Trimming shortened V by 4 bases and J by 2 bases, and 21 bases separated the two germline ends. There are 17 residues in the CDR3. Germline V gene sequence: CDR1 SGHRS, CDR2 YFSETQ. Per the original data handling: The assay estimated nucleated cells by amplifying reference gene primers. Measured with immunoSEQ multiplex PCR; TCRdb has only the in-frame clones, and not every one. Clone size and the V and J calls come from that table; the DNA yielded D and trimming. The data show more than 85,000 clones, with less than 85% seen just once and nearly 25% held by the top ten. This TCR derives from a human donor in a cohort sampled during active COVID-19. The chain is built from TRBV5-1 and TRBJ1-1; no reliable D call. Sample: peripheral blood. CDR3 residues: CASSKPGSYSQNTEAFF. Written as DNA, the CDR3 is TGCGCCAGCAGCAAGCCCGGGTCCTACTCCCAAAACACTGAAGCTTTCTTT.